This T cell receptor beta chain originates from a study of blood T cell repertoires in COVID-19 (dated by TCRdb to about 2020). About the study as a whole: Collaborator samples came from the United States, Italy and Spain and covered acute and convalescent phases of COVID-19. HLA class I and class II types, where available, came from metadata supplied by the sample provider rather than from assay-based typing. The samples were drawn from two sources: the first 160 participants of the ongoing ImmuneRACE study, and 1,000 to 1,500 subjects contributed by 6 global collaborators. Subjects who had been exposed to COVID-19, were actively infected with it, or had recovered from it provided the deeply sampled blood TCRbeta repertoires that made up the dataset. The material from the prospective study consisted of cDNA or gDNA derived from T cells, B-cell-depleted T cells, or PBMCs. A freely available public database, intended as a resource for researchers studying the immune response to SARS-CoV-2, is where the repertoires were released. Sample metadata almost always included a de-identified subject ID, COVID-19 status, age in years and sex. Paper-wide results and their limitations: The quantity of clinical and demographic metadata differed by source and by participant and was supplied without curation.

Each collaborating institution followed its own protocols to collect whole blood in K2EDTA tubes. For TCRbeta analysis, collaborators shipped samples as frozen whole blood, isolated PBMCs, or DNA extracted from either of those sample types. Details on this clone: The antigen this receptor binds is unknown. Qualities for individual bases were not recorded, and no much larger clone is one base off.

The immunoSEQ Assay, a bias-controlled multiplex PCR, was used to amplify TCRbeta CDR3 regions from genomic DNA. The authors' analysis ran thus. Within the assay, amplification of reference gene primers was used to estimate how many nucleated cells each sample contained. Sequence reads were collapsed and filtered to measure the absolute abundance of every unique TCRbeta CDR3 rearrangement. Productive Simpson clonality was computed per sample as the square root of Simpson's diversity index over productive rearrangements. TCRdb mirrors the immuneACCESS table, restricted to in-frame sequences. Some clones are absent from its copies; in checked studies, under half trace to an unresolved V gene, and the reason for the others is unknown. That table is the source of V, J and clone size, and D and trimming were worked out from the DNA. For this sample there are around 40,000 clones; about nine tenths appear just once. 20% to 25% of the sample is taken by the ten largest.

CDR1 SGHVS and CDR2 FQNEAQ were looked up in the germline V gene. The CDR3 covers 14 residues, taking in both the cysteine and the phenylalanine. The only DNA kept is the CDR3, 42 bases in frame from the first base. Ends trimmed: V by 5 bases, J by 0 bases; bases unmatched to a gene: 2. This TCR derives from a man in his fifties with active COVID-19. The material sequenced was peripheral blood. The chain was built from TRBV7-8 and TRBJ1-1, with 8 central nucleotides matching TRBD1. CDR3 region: CASSVTGVNTEAFF. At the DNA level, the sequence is TGTGCCAGCAGCGTGACAGGGGTGAACACTGAAGCTTTCTTT.